This entry describes one T cell receptor beta chain. This entry is derived from a study of blood T cell repertoires in COVID-19. Overall study: T cells, B-cell-depleted T cells, or PBMCs supplied cDNA or gDNA.

As handled by the study authors: Quantification of nucleated cells was approximated via reference gene primer amplification. The repertoire was sequenced with immunoSEQ multiplex PCR; TCRdb's copy has only in-frame clones and lacks some. Clone size and the V and J calls come from that table; the DNA yielded D and trimming. The repertoire holds roughly 180,000 clones, with under 85% as singletons. CDR3 length equals 15 residues. The germline V and J ends were trimmed by 6 bases and 1 base, with 13 bases remaining between them. Germline V gives CDR1 MNHEY, CDR2 SVGAGI. This chain connects TRBV6-5 to TRBJ1-5; possible D gene TRBD1, 6 bases. Sequenced: peripheral blood. This TCR was sampled from a man aged 55 to 70 with active or convalescent COVID-19. The CDR3 protein is CASRGTGLSNQPQHF. The CDR3 DNA follows: TGTGCCAGCAGGGGTACAGGGTTAAGCAATCAGCCCCAGCATTTT.